The 16 T cell receptor beta chains listed next were all sequenced from one sample in a study of neurological immune-mediated disorders. TCRdb redid the calling of the 5' RACE reads with MiXCR, one entry per CDR3 protein. The sample comprises under 50,000 distinct CDR3 sequences, approximately 10% of which are singletons, and roughly 3.9% rests with the top ten. The sequencing input was CD4+ T cells from blood. Receptors were obtained from a woman younger than 45 with HTLV-1-associated myelopathy (HAM/TSP).

This clonotype was found many times. V is TRBV20-1 and J is TRBJ2-3; either TRBD1 or TRBD2 may supply D (5 bases each). The CDR3 runs to 12 residues. Germline CDR1 and CDR2: DFQATT and SNEGSKA (reference sequence). CDR3 sequence: CSADRGADTQYF. CDR3 sequence (DNA): TGCAGCGCTGACAGAGGGGCAGATACGCAGTATTTT.

This clonotype was seen ten or more times. CDR3 protein: CAWTTASNYGYTF. The CDR3, as DNA: TGTGCCTGGACGACAGCTTCTAACTATGGCTACACCTTC. This sequence joins TRBV30 and TRBJ1-2; D perhaps matches TRBD1 (5 bases). Germline CDR1 reads GTSNPN; CDR2 reads SVGIG (reference sequence). Trimming took off 4 bases at V and 0 bases at J, with 9 bases between the two ends. The CDR3 has 13 residues.

The CDR3 loop reads CASRPGGNQPQHF. The CDR3 coding sequence is TGTGCCAGCAGACCCGGGGGTAATCAGCCCCAGCATTTT. The chain links TRBV6-5 to TRBJ1-5, with D possibly TRBD1 on 5 matching bases. Trimming pared 6 bases from V and 4 bases from J, leaving 10 bases between. The CDR3 extends over 13 amino acids. The germline V gene encodes CDR1 MNHEY and CDR2 SVGAGI.

The table lists this clonotype with many counts. CDR3 coding DNA: TGTGCCACCAGTGATCCTAGCGGGGGAGAAGAGACCCAGTACTTC. It encodes CATSDPSGGEETQYF. V is TRBV24-1 and J is TRBJ2-5, with 10 bases identical to TRBD2. Germline V CDR1 and CDR2: KGHDR, SFDVKD. Germline trimming cut 3 bases from V and 3 bases from J; bases unmatched to any gene: 3. The CDR3 spans 15 residues.

Many counts were recorded for this clonotype. This chain connects TRBV7-2 to TRBJ2-7; D may correspond to TRBD1 or TRBD2 (5 bases each). CDR1 and CDR2 from the germline V gene are SGHTA and FQGNSA. V lost 5 bases, J lost 0 bases, and 11 bases lay in between. The CDR3 spans 14 residues. The CDR3 coding sequence is TGTGCCAGCAGCAGAGCAGGGAGCTCCTACGAGCAGTACTTC. This encodes CASSRAGSSYEQYF.

The sample holds many counts of this clonotype. The rearrangement uses TRBV20-1 and TRBJ2-1; 10 bases fit TRBD2. This CDR3 has 15 residues. Germline lookup yields CDR1 DFQATT and CDR2 SNEGSKA (reference sequence). The junction had 6 bases not matched to a gene; V was cut back by 3 bases and J by 4 bases. CDR3 in amino acids: CSARSAGGRYNEQFF. DNA of the CDR3: TGCAGTGCTAGGTCAGCGGGGGGGCGGTACAATGAGCAGTTCTTC.

This clonotype was observed many times. The chain has TRBV5-1 and TRBJ1-1; 12 bases align to TRBD1. Germline assignment: CDR1 SGHRS and CDR2 YFSETQ. Trimming cost V 6 bases and J 5 bases; bases outside gene matches: 14. The length of the CDR3 is 17 residues. This CDR3 is CASTLNGDRGLGTEAFF. The CDR3 nucleotides are TGCGCCAGCACCCTCAATGGGGACAGGGGGCTTGGGACTGAAGCTTTCTTT.

Concerning this clonotype: A read error is likely, as this CDR3 ends without the conserved phenylalanine or tryptophan. The rearrangement uses TRBV28 and TRBJ2-4, with TRBD2 as a possible D gene (5 bases). Germline V CDR1 and CDR2: MDHEN, SYDVKM. The CDR3 covers 15 residues. This chain's CDR3 is CVSSRSGEAKNIQYL. The DNA of the CDR3 is TGTGTCAGCAGCCGGTCCGGGGAGGCCAAAAACATTCAGTACTTA.

This clonotype has at least ten counts. This chain uses TRBV12-3 or TRBV12-4 with TRBJ1-2; possibly TRBD1 for D (5 bases). The CDR3 extends over 13 amino acids. The V and J ends lost 6 bases and 4 bases respectively, with 12 bases between them. The CDR3 DNA reads as TGTGCCAGCAGCAGGGTCGGGGTCTATGGCTACACCTTC. This encodes CASSRVGVYGYTF.

This clonotype was recorded at least ten times. The chain couples TRBV5-1 to TRBJ2-1; TRBD2 matches 14 bases. The length of the CDR3 is 14 residues. From germline, CDR1 is SGHRS and CDR2 YFSETQ. Losses at the gene ends were 4 bases for V and 7 bases for J; bases not matched to a gene: 1. The DNA for the CDR3 is TGCGCCAGCAGCGGGACTAGCGGGGGTAATGAGCAGTTCTTC. The encoded protein is CASSGTSGGNEQFF.

This clonotype appeared many times. The chain employs TRBV25-1 and TRBJ2-7; 11 nucleotides match TRBD2. The V and J ends lost 5 bases and 5 bases, in that order; junction bases with no gene match: 5. CDR3 length: 14 amino acids. CDR1 and CDR2 (germline): MGHDK, SYGVNS. Here the CDR3 reads CASSSLAGGNEQYF. CDR3 DNA: TGTGCCAGCAGTAGCCTAGCGGGGGGTAACGAGCAGTACTTC.

This clonotype was observed many times. V is TRBV7-2 and J is TRBJ1-1; no definite D call. CDR1 is SGHTA, CDR2 FQGNSA, per germline. This CDR3 contains 14 residues. Trimming shortened V by 0 bases and J by 5 bases, and 10 bases separated the two germline ends. CDR3 amino acids: CASSLAEGLTEAFF. Here the CDR3 DNA reads TGTGCCAGCAGCTTAGCGGAGGGCTTGACTGAAGCTTTCTTT. Together with reference TRBV7-2 and TRBJ1-1, the CDR3 gives the full variable domain: GAGVSQSPSNKVTEKGKDVELRCDPISGHTALYWYRQSLGQGLEFLIYFQGNSAPDKSGLPSDRFSAERTGGSVSTLTIQRTQQEDSAVYLCASSLAEGLTEAFFGQGTRLTVV.

This clonotype was counted at least ten times. The chain employs TRBV7-9 and TRBJ1-5, with TRBD1 as a possible D gene (5 bases). This CDR3 region has 14 residues. Germline assignment: CDR1 SEHNR and CDR2 FQNEAQ (reference sequence). The ends were cut back, 4 bases at V and 4 bases at J, with 11 bases in the middle. CDR3 in amino acids: CASSYVGVNQPQHF. The CDR3 DNA reads TGTGCCAGCAGCTACGTAGGGGTAAATCAGCCCCAGCATTTT.

This clonotype appeared a single time. V gene TRBV5-1 combines with J gene TRBJ1-1, with 7 positions matching TRBD1. CDR3 size: 18 residues. The trim removed 2 bases at V and 6 bases at J, leaving 19 bases unmatched. The germline V gene has CDR1 SGHRS and CDR2 YFSETQ. In DNA, the CDR3 is TGCGCCAGCAGCTTCTACTGGTTACAGGGGCCCAGGGTCCCTGAAGCTTTCTTT. Its translation: CASSFYWLQGPRVPEAFF.

This clonotype was seen ten or more times. V is TRBV10-3 and J is TRBJ2-7; TRBD1 is a possible D gene (6 bases). The ends were cut back, 9 bases at V and 1 base at J, with 16 bases in the middle. The CDR3 covers 14 residues. Per germline, CDR1 ENHRY and CDR2 SYGVKD. The CDR3 sequence: CAISLIQGSYEQYF. The CDR3 DNA is TGTGCCATATCGTTAATCCAGGGGTCCTACGAGCAGTACTTC.

This clonotype was observed at least ten times. The J gene is TRBJ2-7, the V gene TRBV6-2 or TRBV6-3, with a possible D match to TRBD1 (6 bases). Per the germline V gene, CDR1 is MNHEY and CDR2 is SVGEGT. CDR3 size: 16 residues. V was clipped by 5 bases and J by 5 bases, with 22 bases between them. CDR3 coding DNA: TGTGCCAGCAGTCCCCAGGGGCGACTCCTGAGCGACGAGCAGTACTTC. Translating gives CASSPQGRLLSDEQYF.